These 12 T cell receptor beta chains share one sample of origin, sequenced in a study of early T cells in non-severe SARS-CoV-2 infection. Each CDR3 protein is one row after TCRdb ran MiXCR on the 5' RACE reads. The sample holds fewer than 60,000 distinct CDR3 sequences, 11% seen once. The sample was whole blood. These receptor sequences come from an adult who was a healthcare worker with PCR-confirmed SARS-CoV-2 infection or an uninfected control (not recorded which).

The gene calls are TRBV29-1 and TRBJ2-7; the D call may be TRBD1 or TRBD2 (6 bases each). Deletions cut 0 bases from V and 6 bases from J, with 18 bases between. Per germline, CDR1 SQVTM and CDR2 ANQGSEA. The CDR3 loop spans 15 amino acids. The CDR3 bases are TGCAGCGTTGAAGATCAGGGGATGGAGGGGCGCGAGCAGTACTTC. This translates into CSVEDQGMEGREQYF.

This clonotype has a handful of counts. V is TRBV7-9 and J is TRBJ1-1; D remains unclear. V shed 3 bases and J shed 1 base, with 6 bases lying between them. The V gene's germline CDR1 is SEHNR and CDR2 FQNEAQ (reference sequence). This CDR3 is 13 amino acids long. The CDR3 DNA is TGTGCCAGCAGCTTCGGACCGAACACTGAAGCTTTCTTT. It codes for CASSFGPNTEAFF.

The rearrangement joins TRBV5-6 to TRBJ2-2; TRBD1 agrees at 7 bases. Germline trimming cut 5 bases from V and 6 bases from J; bases unmatched to any gene: 1. The CDR3 extends over 12 amino acids. Germline V gene sequence: CDR1 SGHDT, CDR2 YYEEEE. In nucleotides, the CDR3 is TGTGCCAGCAGAGGGGGCCCCGGGGAGCTGTTTTTT. It is translated as CASRGGPGELFF. The whole variable domain, filled in from reference TRBV5-6 and TRBJ2-2, reads DAGVTQSPTHLIKTRGQQVTLRCSPKSGHDTVSWYQQALGQGPQFIFQYYEEEERQRGNFPDRFSGHQFPNYSSELNVNALLLGDSALYLCASRGGPGELFFGEGSRLTVL.

The chain joins TRBV3-1 to TRBJ2-1; D is tentatively TRBD1 or TRBD2 (5 bases each). This CDR3 has 14 residues. Germline CDR1 reads LGHDT; CDR2 reads YNNKEL (reference sequence). With 4 bases removed from V and 6 bases from J, the gap between germline ends came to 13 bases. The CDR3 coding sequence is TGTGCCAGCAGCCCCCGGACTGGGGGCAATGAGCAGTTCTTC. This codes for CASSPRTGGNEQFF.

The CDR3 sequence: CASSYSMGVSNEKLFF. The CDR3 DNA is TGTGCCAGCAGTTACTCGATGGGGGTTTCGAATGAAAAACTGTTTTTT. The genes are TRBV6-5 and TRBJ1-4; TRBD1 might be the D (5 bases). The germline V gene encodes CDR1 MNHEY and CDR2 SVGAGI. The CDR3 spans 16 residues. With 0 bases removed from V and 5 bases from J, the gap between germline ends came to 13 bases.

V usage is TRBV5-1 and J usage is TRBJ2-1; 13 bases line up with TRBD2. The V segment lost 4 bases and the J segment 12 bases; nucleotides outside the gene matches: 13. The CDR3 totals 16 residues. From germline, CDR1 is SGHRS and CDR2 YFSETQ. CDR3 residues: CASSPLPTSGGRGQFF. Here the CDR3 DNA reads TGCGCCAGCAGCCCCCTCCCGACTAGCGGGGGGCGCGGGCAGTTCTTC.

V is TRBV30 and J is TRBJ2-7; D possibly corresponds to TRBD2 (7 bases). The V gene lost 3 bases and the J gene lost 4 bases, with 16 bases spanning the gap. This CDR3 contains 14 residues. Germline V CDR1 and CDR2: GTSNPN, SVGIG (reference sequence). CDR3 protein: CAWRVTGGGYEQYF. DNA of the CDR3: TGTGCCTGGAGGGTCACGGGGGGCGGTTACGAGCAGTACTTC.

The chain recombines TRBV29-1 with TRBJ2-1, with D uncertain. The CDR3 is made up of 13 amino acids. Trimming removed 7 bases at V and 2 bases at J, with 12 bases between. CDR1 is SQVTM and CDR2 is ANQGSEA in the germline V gene. The CDR3 bases are TGCAGCGCTCGGGCGGTCACCTACAATGAGCAGTTCTTC. Its translation is CSARAVTYNEQFF.

This clonotype was counted only a few times. The V call is TRBV7-2, the J call TRBJ1-6; TRBD1 might be the D (5 bases). The CDR3 runs to 15 residues. In germline, CDR1 is SGHTA, CDR2 FQGNSA. Trimming cost V 3 bases and J 5 bases, with 11 bases left between them. The CDR3 bases are TGTGCCAGCAGCTTTCAGGGCGGAAATAATTCACCCCTCCACTTT. It encodes CASSFQGGNNSPLHF.

This clonotype was counted a few times. This chain uses TRBV28 with TRBJ2-1; the D call may be TRBD1 or TRBD2 (6 bases each). The CDR3 is 14 residues long. Trimming removed 7 bases at V and 0 bases at J, with 10 bases between. Germline V gene lookup returns CDR1 MDHEN and CDR2 SYDVKM. CDR3 protein: CASKGGLSYNEQFF. CDR3 DNA: TGTGCCAGCAAAGGGGGGCTCTCCTACAATGAGCAGTTCTTC.

This clonotype was observed at least ten times. The V call is TRBV5-1, the J call TRBJ2-1, with D hard to call. The CDR3 consists of 15 residues. The V and J ends lost 0 bases and 5 bases respectively, with 12 bases between them. Germline CDR1 SGHRS, CDR2 YFSETQ. In DNA form, the CDR3 reads TGCGCCAGCAGCTTGGCCGCCTTCGCGAACAATGAGCAGTTCTTC. Translation gives CASSLAAFANNEQFF.

This clonotype was recorded at least ten times. The gene calls are TRBV27 and TRBJ2-2; no firm D call. Trimming stripped 2 bases from V and 4 bases from J, with 11 bases between. The CDR3 covers 15 residues. The germline V gene encodes CDR1 MNHEY and CDR2 SMNVEV (reference sequence). In DNA form, the CDR3 reads TGTGCCAGCAGTTTAAGGTCACAGTCCACCGGGGAGCTGTTTTTT. This sequence encodes CASSLRSQSTGELFF.